The clone carrying this TCR beta chain was counted many times. Trimming shortened V by 8 bases and J by 10 bases, and 18 bases separated the two germline ends. This CDR3 comprises 14 residues. Per the germline V gene, CDR1 is LNHNV and CDR2 is YYDKDF (reference sequence). TCRdb re-called the 5' RACE reads with MiXCR, one entry per CDR3 protein. The data contain under 100,000 distinct CDR3 sequences, roughly 4.3% of them seen just once; the ten biggest clones take up about 5.7%. The data stem from a study of neurological immune-mediated disorders. The time point denotes: longitudinal time-point 3. The material sequenced was PBMCs. The chain links TRBV15 to TRBJ1-6, with D uncertain. The receptor comes from a woman aged 55-70 years with multiple sclerosis. The CDR3 DNA follows: TGTGCCACCGCCACGGCAGTTTACGAATCACCCCTCCACTTT. Protein: CATATAVYESPLHF.